This is a list of T cell receptor beta chains from one sample in a study of prognosis after radiotherapy for stage I lung cancer. MiXCR, run by TCRdb on the multiplex PCR reads, gives a single entry per CDR3 protein. This sample has 10,000 or so distinct CDR3 sequences, with around 55% found just once. Source: PBMCs, taken before or after stereotactic body radiation therapy (not recorded which). The receptors come from a donor over 45 with non-small cell lung cancer. CDR3s include the opening cysteine and the closing phenylalanine or tryptophan. A D gene is named only where the DNA matches it firmly. Size is stated for part of the rows, as once, few or many counts, or as a class when the clone is expanded.

D	size	V	J	CDR3	DNA
NA	NA	TRBV20-1	TRBJ2-2	CSATTGNDTGELFF	TGCAGTGCTACGACCGGGAACGACACCGGGGAGCTGTTTTTT
NA	medium-sized	TRBV5-1	TRBJ1-2	CASSLDVRGGGYTF	TGCGCCAGCAGCTTGGATGTCAGAGGGGGGGGCTACACCTTC
TRBD2	NA	TRBV10-3	TRBJ2-1	CAISESDGRGEQFF	TGTGCCATCAGTGAGTCTGACGGGAGGGGTGAGCAGTTCTTC
TRBD2	NA	TRBV6-2/TRBV6-3	TRBJ2-1	CASSDPFIGRAQFF	TGTGCCAGCAGTGATCCTTTTATCGGGAGGGCCCAGTTCTTC
NA	NA	TRBV6-2/TRBV6-3	TRBJ2-2	CASSYSLAGMGTGELFF	TGTGCCAGCAGTTACTCCCTTGCAGGGATGGGGACCGGGGAGCTGTTTTTT
NA	medium-sized	TRBV14	TRBJ1-2	CASSQQGTSDGYTF	TGTGCCAGCAGCCAACAGGGCACCTCGGATGGCTACACCTTC
NA	NA	TRBV20-1	TRBJ2-1	CSAPPQGLWYEQFF	TGCAGTGCCCCCCCACAGGGATTATGGTATGAGCAGTTCTTC
NA	medium-sized	TRBV14	TRBJ2-2	CASSQVFSGELFF	TGTGCCAGCAGCCAAGTTTTTTCCGGGGAGCTGTTTTTT
NA	medium-sized	TRBV12-3/TRBV12-4	TRBJ1-3	CASSLTIAVLGNTIYF	TGTGCCAGCAGTTTAACGATTGCTGTGTTAGGGAACACCATATATTTT
TRBD2	medium-sized	TRBV6-1	TRBJ2-7	CASSEVRRERSYEQYF	TGTGCCAGCAGTGAAGTCAGGCGGGAGAGGTCCTACGAGCAGTACTTC
TRBD1	few	TRBV12-3/TRBV12-4	TRBJ2-2	CASSPGTGNTGELFF	TGTGCCAGCAGTCCGGGGACAGGTAACACCGGGGAGCTGTTTTTT
NA	NA	TRBV6-1	TRBJ1-1	CASSEAFTNTEAFF	TGTGCCAGCAGTGAGGCCTTCACGAACACTGAAGCTTTCTTT
NA	NA	TRBV6-2/TRBV6-3	TRBJ1-3	CASSDPGLPSGNTIYF	TGTGCCAGCAGTGACCCGGGACTGCCTTCTGGAAACACCATATATTTT
TRBD2	NA	TRBV6-1	TRBJ2-3	CASSLGTSEDTQYF	TGTGCCAGCAGCCTTGGGACTAGCGAGGATACGCAGTATTTT
NA	NA	TRBV6-2/TRBV6-3	TRBJ2-5	CASTAGRQTQYF	TGTGCCAGCACCGCCGGGCGGCAGACCCAGTACTTC
TRBD1	NA	TRBV7-2	TRBJ2-2	CASSPGTANTAELFF	TGTGCCAGCAGCCCCGGGACAGCGAACACCGCGGAGCTGTTTTTT
NA	NA	TRBV6-2/TRBV6-3	TRBJ1-1	CASIYDGRGQAFF	TGTGCCAGCATTTACGATGGGCGGGGGCAAGCTTTCTTT
TRBD2	NA	TRBV6-4	TRBJ2-1	CASSDSAGGYNEQFF	TGTGCCAGCAGTGATTCAGCGGGAGGATACAATGAGCAGTTCTTC
NA	NA	TRBV6-1	TRBJ1-2	CASSPGANYGYTF	TGTGCCAGCTCCCCAGGGGCCAACTATGGCTACACCTTC
TRBD1	many	TRBV7-9	TRBJ2-7	CASSHRDRNYEQYF	TGTGCCAGCAGCCACCGGGACAGGAACTACGAGCAGTACTTC
NA	medium-sized	TRBV20-1	TRBJ2-7	CSASAAGRGDEQYF	TGCAGTGCTAGTGCTGCAGGGAGGGGGGACGAGCAGTACTTC
NA	medium-sized	TRBV19	TRBJ1-1	CASSIGQRTEAFF	TGTGCCAGTAGTATAGGACAGAGGACTGAAGCTTTCTTT
NA	NA	TRBV20-1	TRBJ1-1	CSAIQGDTEAFF	TGCAGTGCTATTCAGGGAGACACTGAAGCTTTCTTT
TRBD1	NA	TRBV12-3/TRBV12-4	TRBJ1-2	CASSLEGGTGGRYTF	TGTGCCAGCAGTTTAGAGGGTGGGACAGGGGGTCGCTACACCTTC
NA	medium-sized	TRBV20-1	TRBJ1-5	CSATTGNQPQHF	TGCAGTGCTACGACAGGTAATCAGCCCCAGCATTTT
NA	medium-sized	TRBV5-1	TRBJ2-2	CASSLVGTGELFF	TGCGCCAGCAGCTTGGTGGGGACCGGGGAGCTGTTTTTT
TRBD1	NA	TRBV2	TRBJ2-1	CASNQGQLSSYNEQFF	TGTGCCAGCAACCAGGGACAGTTGAGCTCCTACAATGAGCAGTTCTTC
NA	NA	TRBV5-1	TRBJ2-1	CASSVTRRSSYNEQFF	TGCGCCAGCAGCGTTACTAGACGAAGCTCCTACAATGAGCAGTTCTTC
TRBD2	NA	TRBV20-1	TRBJ2-3	CSTLQFLNSGRDTDTQYF	TGCAGTACTCTACAATTCTTGAATAGCGGGAGGGACACAGATACGCAGTATTTT
NA	NA	TRBV20-1	TRBJ1-5	CSARIFGRGGDQPQHF	TGCAGTGCTAGGATCTTTGGCAGGGGAGGCGATCAGCCCCAGCATTTT
NA	NA	TRBV7-9	TRBJ1-2	CAIWWDGYTF	TGTGCCATCTGGTGGGACGGCTACACCTTC
TRBD1	few	TRBV12-3/TRBV12-4	TRBJ2-7	CASRGTGSSYEQYF	TGTGCCAGCAGAGGGACAGGGAGCTCCTACGAGCAGTACTTC
NA	many	TRBV11-3	TRBJ2-5	CASSFRHGQETQYF	TGTGCCAGCAGCTTCCGGCACGGCCAAGAGACCCAGTACTTC
NA	NA	TRBV19	TRBJ1-1	CASSIGRKDPATRNTEAFF	TGTGCCAGTAGTATAGGACGGAAGGATCCGGCAACACGGAACACTGAAGCTTTCTTT
NA	many	TRBV19	TRBJ1-1	CASKYMQGRNTEAFF	TGTGCCAGTAAATACATGCAGGGGAGGAACACTGAAGCTTTCTTT
TRBD1	medium-sized	TRBV19	TRBJ1-3	CASRISGGVFGNTIYF	TGTGCCAGTAGAATATCAGGGGGCGTCTTTGGAAACACCATATATTTT
NA	many	TRBV5-1	TRBJ2-7	CASSLARSSYEQYF	TGCGCCAGCAGCTTAGCCAGAAGCTCCTACGAGCAGTACTTC
NA	NA	TRBV12-3/TRBV12-4	TRBJ1-3	CASTYSTGNTIYF	TGTGCCAGCACCTACTCTACTGGAAACACCATATATTTT
TRBD1	medium-sized	TRBV6-2/TRBV6-3	TRBJ1-2	CASSYSGGTGSINYGYTF	TGTGCCAGCAGTTACTCGGGGGGGACAGGGAGCATTAACTATGGCTACACCTTC
NA	medium-sized	TRBV12-3/TRBV12-4	TRBJ1-4	CASSLRGGRDEKLFF	TGTGCCAGCAGCCTTAGGGGGGGGCGGGATGAAAAACTGTTTTTT
NA	few	TRBV6-2/TRBV6-3	TRBJ2-6	CASSSPGHRKSSGANVLTF	TGTGCCAGCAGTTCACCCGGACACCGAAAGAGCTCTGGGGCCAACGTCCTGACTTTC
NA	NA	TRBV19	TRBJ2-7	CASSAGLGRIGYEQHF	TGTGCCAGTAGTGCCGGGTTGGGGCGAATCGGGTACGAGCAGCACTTC
TRBD1	few	TRBV4-3	TRBJ2-5	CASSQDGTGSETQYF	TGCGCCAGCAGCCAAGACGGGACAGGGTCCGAGACCCAGTACTTC
TRBD1	NA	TRBV12-3/TRBV12-4	TRBJ2-2	CAGRDETGDSGELFF	TGTGCCGGCAGGGACGAGACAGGGGATTCTGGGGAGCTGTTTTTT
NA	NA	TRBV28	TRBJ1-2	CASRDSLYGYTF	TGTGCCAGCAGGGACAGCTTATATGGATACACCTTC
NA	few	TRBV30	TRBJ1-2	CACKATGQKGYTF	TGTGCCTGTAAAGCAACAGGGCAGAAAGGCTACACCTTC
NA	NA	TRBV2	TRBJ1-5	CASSDSAVGQPQHF	TGTGCCAGCAGTGACTCGGCAGTAGGGCAGCCCCAGCATTTT
NA	NA	TRBV4-1	TRBJ2-7	CASSLPTSPYEQYF	TGCGCCAGCAGCCTTCCGACGTCCCCCTACGAGCAGTACTTC
TRBD1	medium-sized	TRBV20-1	TRBJ1-5	CSASSSRQGASNQPQHF	TGCAGTGCTAGCTCTTCCCGACAGGGCGCTAGCAATCAGCCCCAGCATTTT
TRBD2	medium-sized	TRBV7-2	TRBJ2-1	CASSTTSGSYNEQFF	TGTGCCAGCAGCACCACTAGCGGGAGTTACAATGAGCAGTTCTTC
NA	medium-sized	TRBV4-1	TRBJ2-3	CASSQDKFEARDTQYF	TGCGCCAGCAGCCAAGATAAATTCGAGGCACGGGATACGCAGTATTTT
NA	medium-sized	TRBV6-1	TRBJ1-2	CASSRDGNYGYTF	TGTGCCAGCAGTAGAGACGGCAACTATGGCTACACCTTC
TRBD1	NA	TRBV28	TRBJ2-2	CASSLKWTGPTGELFF	TGTGCCAGCAGTTTAAAATGGACAGGCCCCACCGGGGAGCTGTTTTTT
NA	few	TRBV3-1	TRBJ1-3	CASSQLGGGNTIYF	TGTGCCAGCAGCCAATTGGGGGGTGGAAACACCATATATTTT
NA	medium-sized	TRBV6-1	TRBJ2-5	CAGAYQETQYF	TGTGCCGGAGCCTACCAAGAGACCCAGTACTTC
TRBD1	medium-sized	TRBV19	TRBJ2-3	CASSTGQRPDTQYF	TGTGCCAGTAGTACGGGACAGCGGCCAGATACGCAGTATTTT
NA	medium-sized	TRBV6-2/TRBV6-3	TRBJ1-2	CASIKRGDINYGYTF	TGTGCCAGCATTAAGAGGGGGGACATTAACTATGGCTACACCTTC
NA	NA	TRBV28	TRBJ1-1	CASSTSEGAFF	TGTGCCAGCAGTACATCAGAGGGAGCTTTCTTT
NA	many	TRBV5-6	TRBJ2-7	CASSFEQPYEQYF	TGTGCCAGCAGCTTTGAGCAGCCCTACGAGCAGTACTTC